This passage covers 27 T cell receptor beta chains from one sample sequenced in a study of CD8 T cells in ankylosing spondylitis. Study observations and caveats: The study identified a TCR beta motif of several highly homologous variants that appeared characteristic of ankylosing spondylitis blood.

TCRdb redid the calling of the 5' RACE reads with MiXCR, one entry per CDR3 protein. The sample shows some 840,000 distinct CDR3 sequences, approximately 10% of them seen only once. These receptors' antigens are unknown. The sample comprised blood, either unsorted or a sorted T cell fraction (not recorded which). Receptors were obtained from a male donor with ankylosing spondylitis.

The V gene is TRBV6-2 or TRBV6-3, the J gene TRBJ2-5, with D unclear. Germline V gene data show CDR1 as MNHEY and CDR2 as SVGEGT. This CDR3 is 11 amino acids long. V dropped 8 bases and J dropped 5 bases, with 9 bases sitting between them. This CDR3 is CASALSETQYF. Here the CDR3 DNA reads TGTGCCAGCGCCCTTTCGGAGACCCAGTACTTC.

On this clonotype itself: A junction boundary mismatches the germline segment, possibly from a read error. The chain has TRBV9 and TRBJ2-3, with D hard to call. Germline values: CDR1 SGDLS, CDR2 YYNGEE. The CDR3 covers 13 residues. CDR3 residues: CSSSLPPTDTQYF. DNA of the CDR3: TGTTCCAGCAGCCTCCCACCCACAGATACGCAGTATTTT.

This clonotype was counted only a few times. The V and J genes are TRBV20-1 and TRBJ2-1; D gene uncertain. This CDR3 has 11 amino acids. CDR1 is DFQATT and CDR2 is SNEGSKA in the germline V gene (reference sequence). V shed 5 bases and J shed 7 bases, with 9 bases lying between them. The CDR3 protein is CSAGARNEQFF. The DNA for the CDR3 is TGCAGTGCTGGAGCAAGGAATGAGCAGTTCTTC.

The V and J genes are TRBV20-1 and TRBJ2-7; 7 positions match TRBD1. CDR3 length: 13 residues. Germline assignment: CDR1 DFQATT and CDR2 SNEGSKA (reference sequence). Trimming took 8 bases from V and 9 from J; bases not matched to a gene: 16. This CDR3 reads CSLNDRVSGRQYF. The CDR3 DNA follows: TGCAGTCTAAACGACAGGGTCAGCGGAAGGCAGTACTTC.

This clonotype was observed a few times. This sequence joins TRBV20-1 and TRBJ2-7, with a possible D match to TRBD2 (5 bases). Trimming shortened V by 7 bases and J by 5 bases, and 15 bases separated the two germline ends. The CDR3 is made up of 12 amino acids. In germline, CDR1 is DFQATT, CDR2 SNEGSKA (reference sequence). This CDR3 is CSVRGGRNEQYF. Here the CDR3 DNA reads TGCAGTGTCCGGGGTGGTAGGAACGAGCAGTACTTC.

This clonotype was detected only a few times. The chain employs TRBV20-1 and TRBJ2-7; D is possibly TRBD2 (6 bases). Germline CDR1 is DFQATT and CDR2 is SNEGSKA (reference sequence). V lost 5 bases and J lost 0, with 8 bases in between. CDR3 length equals 12 residues. The CDR3 sequence is CSAGRNSYEQYF. Here the CDR3 DNA reads TGCAGTGCTGGGAGGAACTCCTACGAGCAGTACTTC.

The chain carries TRBV12-3 or TRBV12-4 and TRBJ2-5, with D perhaps TRBD1 (6 bases). V was cut by 5 bases and J by 11 bases, with 24 bases left in between. This CDR3 comprises 15 residues. CDR3 in amino acids: CASSLSAGTRTSQYF. The DNA of the CDR3 is TGTGCCAGCAGTCTATCCGCCGGGACACGGACATCGCAGTACTTC.

At least ten counts were recorded for this clonotype. V usage is TRBV20-1 and J usage is TRBJ2-5; D gene uncertain. The V gene lost 4 bases and the J gene lost 2 bases, with 11 bases spanning the gap. This CDR3 is 13 amino acids long. CDR1 and CDR2 from the germline V gene are DFQATT and SNEGSKA (reference sequence). The CDR3 reads CSAILTVQETQYF. CDR3 nucleotides: TGCAGTGCTATTTTAACAGTGCAAGAGACCCAGTACTTC.

The V call is TRBV7-2, the J call TRBJ1-1; D ambiguous. The CDR3 has 13 residues. Trimming shortened V by 1 base and J by 6 bases, and 9 bases separated the two germline ends. Germline lookup yields CDR1 SGHTA and CDR2 FQGNSA. This chain's CDR3 is CASSLEWIPEAFF. Written as DNA, the CDR3 is TGTGCCAGCAGCTTAGAGTGGATCCCTGAAGCTTTCTTT.

The chain employs TRBV5-1 and TRBJ2-7; no reliable D call. CDR3 length: 16 residues. Germline-derived CDR1 and CDR2 are SGHRS and YFSETQ. The V end lost 2 bases, the J end lost 2 bases, and 17 bases lay between the germline ends. CDR3: CASSLYLTSGAYEQYF. The CDR3 region has the DNA TGCGCCAGCAGCTTATACCTCACATCGGGCGCCTACGAGCAGTACTTC.

In this sample, this clonotype turned up a few times. The rearrangement uses TRBV12-3 or TRBV12-4 and TRBJ1-6; no reliable D call. Between the trimmed V and J ends, which lost 3 bases and 8 bases, there was a span of 11 bases. This CDR3 has 14 amino acids. Written as DNA, the CDR3 is TGTGCCAGCAGTTTCTTGGGGTTGTATTCACCCCTCCACTTT. Amino acid sequence: CASSFLGLYSPLHF.

Many counts were recorded for this clonotype. The chain is built from TRBV5-1 and TRBJ1-1; D is perhaps TRBD1 (6 bases). Germline V lookup: CDR1 SGHRS, CDR2 YFSETQ. This CDR3 comprises 18 residues. Trimming cost V 3 bases and J 0 bases, with 21 bases left between them. The CDR3 DNA is TGCGCCAGCAGCTCCCTTTTCGGACAGAAACGGGTGAACACTGAAGCTTTCTTT. Its translation is CASSSLFGQKRVNTEAFF.

This clonotype was found a few times. The chain carries TRBV6-1 and TRBJ1-1; 8 bases line up with TRBD1. The length of the CDR3 is 14 residues. Germline V gives CDR1 MNHNS, CDR2 SASEGT. J lost 1 base, V lost 6 bases, and 4 bases had no gene match. The CDR3 reads CASRAQGANTEAFF. The CDR3 DNA reads TGTGCCAGCAGAGCGCAGGGGGCGAACACTGAAGCTTTCTTT.

The chain has TRBV4-3 and TRBJ1-2, with a weak D call TRBD1 (5 bases). Germline values: CDR1 LGHNA, CDR2 YSLEER. V lost 4 bases and J 6 bases, leaving 15 bases between the germline ends. The CDR3 runs to 14 residues. CDR3 coding DNA: TGCGCCAGCAGCCCAATGCCGGGGGGGGATGGCTACACCTTC. It yields the protein CASSPMPGGDGYTF.

This clonotype has only a few counts. This sequence joins TRBV20-1 and TRBJ2-3; unclear D gene. Trimming left V 3 bases short and J 5 bases short, with 12 bases between. Germline V gives CDR1 DFQATT, CDR2 SNEGSKA (reference sequence). The CDR3 is 13 residues long. For the CDR3, the DNA is TGCAGTGCTAGGATGCCGGGTGGAGATACGCAGTATTTT. Encoded protein: CSARMPGGDTQYF.

This sequence joins TRBV18 and TRBJ2-3; D gene ambiguous. The CDR3 runs 15 residues. The V gene's germline CDR1 is KGHSH and CDR2 LQKENI. The V gene lost 2 bases and the J gene lost 5 bases, with 14 bases spanning the gap. CDR3 region: CASSPGLKSGDTQYF. The CDR3 region has the DNA TGTGCCAGCTCACCAGGCTTGAAGAGTGGAGATACGCAGTATTTT.

This clonotype was observed a handful of times. This chain joins TRBV20-1 and TRBJ1-1; D uncertain. V was trimmed by 3 bases and J by 0 bases, leaving 11 bases between them. Germline CDR1 DFQATT, CDR2 SNEGSKA (reference sequence). The CDR3 spans 14 residues. The CDR3 is CSASWGEMNTEAFF. The CDR3 DNA reads as TGCAGTGCTAGTTGGGGAGAGATGAACACTGAAGCTTTCTTT.

The gene calls are TRBV20-1 and TRBJ1-1; D is perhaps TRBD1 (5 bases). This CDR3 is 14 amino acids long. The V gene lost 6 bases and the J gene lost 1 base, with 15 bases spanning the gap. Germline-derived CDR1 and CDR2 are DFQATT and SNEGSKA (reference sequence). The CDR3 reads CSAPGGGANTEAFF. The CDR3 bases are TGCAGTGCCCCGGGGGGAGGGGCGAACACTGAAGCTTTCTTT.

This chain links TRBV12-3 or TRBV12-4 with TRBJ2-1; D call uncertain. The CDR3 is 14 amino acids. V lost 6 bases to trimming and J lost 4 bases, with 13 bases between them. CDR3 loop: CASRPTPAYNEQFF. As DNA, the CDR3 is TGTGCCAGCAGACCCACTCCAGCGTACAATGAGCAGTTCTTC.

The chain links TRBV5-1 to TRBJ2-1, with D unclear. CDR1 is SGHRS and CDR2 is YFSETQ in the germline V gene. This CDR3 has 14 residues. Trimming left V 0 bases short and J 4 bases short, with 8 bases between. CDR3 region: CASSLAEVYNEQFF. The CDR3 coding sequence is TGCGCCAGCAGCTTGGCCGAAGTTTACAATGAGCAGTTCTTC.

In its sample, this clonotype was seen many times. The chain is built from TRBV20-1 and TRBJ1-2; TRBD1 matches at 7 bases. The V gene end was trimmed by 5 bases and the J gene end by 4 bases; junction bases not matched to a gene: 7. Germline CDR1 and CDR2: DFQATT and SNEGSKA (reference sequence). This CDR3 comprises 13 residues. DNA for the CDR3: TGCAGTGCTTTACAGGGGAGCGGCTATGGCTACACCTTC. Translated: CSALQGSGYGYTF.

This clonotype was detected many times. The gene calls are TRBV7-2 and TRBJ2-7; unclear D gene. The V and J ends lost 1 base and 3 bases respectively, with 10 bases between them. CDR1 and CDR2 (germline): SGHTA, FQGNSA. CDR3 length equals 14 residues. The CDR3 DNA reads as TGTGCCAGCAGCTTAGGGAATCTTAACTACGAGCAGTACTTC. This translates into CASSLGNLNYEQYF.

This clonotype was counted many times. The chain is built from TRBV4-3 and TRBJ2-2; 7 bases match TRBD1. This CDR3 spans 13 amino acids. Per germline, CDR1 LGHNA and CDR2 YSLEER. With 2 bases clipped from V and 7 bases from J, the junction kept 1 base outside the gene matches. The CDR3 sequence: CASSQQGVGELFF. The CDR3, as DNA: TGCGCCAGCAGCCAACAGGGGGTCGGGGAGCTGTTTTTT.

In this sample, this clonotype turned up a few times. The V and J genes are TRBV7-2 and TRBJ2-7, with D uncertain. Between the trimmed V and J ends, which lost 1 base and 3 bases, there was a span of 10 bases. Per germline, CDR1 SGHTA and CDR2 FQGNSA. The CDR3 is made up of 14 amino acids. CDR3 sequence: CASSLGPFNYEQYF. CDR3 sequence (DNA): TGTGCCAGCAGCTTAGGACCATTTAACTACGAGCAGTACTTC.

This clonotype was observed a few times. The chain uses TRBV20-1 and TRBJ1-1; TRBD1 is a possible D gene (6 bases). CDR3 size: 13 residues. Trimming removed 6 bases at V and 4 bases at J, with 15 bases between. CDR1 and CDR2 (germline): DFQATT, SNEGSKA (reference sequence). CDR3 DNA sequence: TGCAGTGCCGGCCGACAGGATACCACTGAAGCTTTCTTT. Protein product: CSAGRQDTTEAFF.

The chain couples TRBV2 to TRBJ2-1, with TRBD1 matching over 9 bases. Per the germline V gene, CDR1 is SNHLY and CDR2 is FYNNEI. The ends lost 6 bases at V and 8 bases at J; junction bases unmatched: 8. The CDR3 has 14 residues. The CDR3 bases are TGTGCCAGCAGGTGGGACAGGGTGATCGATGAGCAGTTCTTC. Its protein product is CASRWDRVIDEQFF.

This clonotype came up a few times. The chain employs TRBV28 and TRBJ2-7, with D tentatively TRBD1 (6 bases). This CDR3 contains 14 residues. In germline, CDR1 is MDHEN, CDR2 SYDVKM. V lost 9 bases and J 8 bases, leaving 23 bases between the germline ends. CDR3 sequence reads: CASIAGQLSGQQYF. The DNA of the CDR3 is TGTGCCAGTATCGCCGGACAGCTCTCCGGACAGCAGTACTTC.